One sample yielded the 24 T cell receptor beta chains listed below, sequenced in a study of blood T cell repertoires in COVID-19. The method was immunoSEQ multiplex PCR; TCRdb's version includes in-frame clones alone and lacks a portion of them. The data hold under 200,000 clones, with 88% observed a single time. The sequencing sample was made of peripheral blood. These receptors all come from a man between 18 and 29 years old with active or convalescent COVID-19.

V usage is TRBV5-1 and J usage is TRBJ2-1; 13 bases line up with TRBD2. V shed 4 bases, J shed 9 bases, and the junction held 7 bases outside the gene matches. Germline V gene data show CDR1 as SGHRS and CDR2 as YFSETQ. The CDR3 consists of 15 residues. The CDR3 region has the DNA TGCGCCAGCAGCCGAGGGACTAGCGGGATCGGTGAGCAGTTCTTC. It encodes CASSRGTSGIGEQFF.

The sample holds a few counts of this clone. The chain recombines TRBV7-9 with TRBJ1-5; the D gene is possibly TRBD1 (5 bases). CDR1 and CDR2 from the germline V gene are SEHNR and FQNEAQ (reference sequence). Trimming removed 8 bases from V and 4 bases from J, with 18 bases in between. The CDR3 sequence is 15 residues long. The CDR3 DNA reads TGTGCCAGCTCGAAGAGTACAGGCGTGAATCAGCCCCAGCATTTT. It codes for CASSKSTGVNQPQHF.

The V and J genes are TRBV11-2 and TRBJ2-1; D perhaps matches TRBD2 (6 bases). Germline CDR1 is SGHAT and CDR2 is FQNNGV. Trimming removed 7 bases at V and 7 bases at J, with 20 bases between. The CDR3 spans 15 residues. CDR3 sequence (DNA): TGTGCCAGCATCTTTGCGGGACCCAACCAGAATGAGCAGTTCTTC. This translates into CASIFAGPNQNEQFF.

V and J are TRBV4-2 and TRBJ2-5, with D possibly called TRBD1 or TRBD2 (6 bases each). Trimming pared 6 bases from V and 4 bases from J, leaving 12 bases between. Per germline, CDR1 LGHNA and CDR2 YNFKEQ. There are 13 residues in the CDR3. This CDR3 reads CASSQQGGETQYF. The CDR3 DNA reads as TGTGCCAGCAGTCAACAGGGAGGAGAGACCCAGTACTTC.

The V gene is TRBV7-9, the J gene TRBJ2-5; D unresolved. Germline V gene sequence: CDR1 SEHNR, CDR2 FQNEAQ (reference sequence). The CDR3 has 14 residues. The V end lost 2 bases, the J end lost 8 bases, and 15 bases lay between the germline ends. Here the CDR3 reads CASSLLSQDATQYF. The CDR3 nucleotides are TGTGCCAGCAGCTTATTAAGTCAGGATGCAACCCAGTACTTC.

The chain employs TRBV6-5 and TRBJ2-7, with D unclear. Trimming left V 4 bases short and J 1 base short, with 8 bases between. Germline loops: CDR1 MNHEY, CDR2 SVGAGI. The CDR3 spans 13 residues. The CDR3 region has the DNA TGTGCCAGCAGTTTATCAGGATCCTACGAGCAGTACTTC. Residues: CASSLSGSYEQYF.

The chain is built from TRBV11-2 and TRBJ2-7, with 7 bases identical to TRBD1. The V segment lost 5 bases and the J segment 7 bases; nucleotides outside the gene matches: 11. Per the germline V gene, CDR1 is SGHAT and CDR2 is FQNNGV. The CDR3 spans 14 residues. This CDR3 is CASSLIRGMGEQYF. The CDR3 DNA sequence: TGTGCCAGCAGCCTAATCAGGGGGATGGGGGAGCAGTACTTC.

The CDR3 is CASSYSDSLYEQYF. DNA for the CDR3: TGTGCCAGCAGTTACTCGGACAGTTTGTACGAGCAGTACTTC. This rearrangement joins TRBV6-2 or TRBV6-3 to TRBJ2-7, with D possibly TRBD1 on 6 matching bases. The CDR3 runs to 14 residues. CDR1 MNHEY and CDR2 SVGEGT come from the germline V gene. Between the trimmed V and J ends, which lost 0 bases and 4 bases, there was a span of 10 bases.

This chain connects TRBV5-1 to TRBJ2-2; 10 bases align to TRBD2. V trimming: 2 bases; J trimming: 6 bases; junction bases outside the gene matches: 1. Germline loops: CDR1 SGHRS, CDR2 YFSETQ. CDR3 length: 14 amino acids. The CDR3 loop is CASSLLAGSGELFF. The CDR3 DNA is TGCGCCAGCAGCTTACTAGCGGGGTCCGGGGAGCTGTTTTTT.

V usage is TRBV5-1 and J usage is TRBJ1-3; TRBD1 aligns across 9 bases. V lost 0 bases to trimming and J lost 1 base; unmatched junction nucleotides: 2. This CDR3 spans 16 amino acids. Germline V gives CDR1 SGHRS, CDR2 YFSETQ. The CDR3: CASSLEGTGSGNTIYF. CDR3 in DNA: TGCGCCAGCAGCTTGGAGGGGACAGGGTCTGGAAACACCATATATTTT.

V gene TRBV3-1 (or the pseudogene TRBV3-2) combines with J gene TRBJ2-2; 11 bases are shared with TRBD1. The CDR3 runs 17 residues. From germline, CDR1 is LGHDT and CDR2 YNNKEL (reference sequence). J lost 4 bases, V lost 4 bases, and 8 bases had no gene match. The CDR3 loop reads CASSPRTGGMGTGELFF. For the CDR3, the DNA is TGTGCCAGCAGCCCGAGGACAGGGGGCATGGGCACCGGGGAGCTGTTTTTT.

This clone appeared once. V gene TRBV11-2 combines with J gene TRBJ2-1; tentatively, D is TRBD2 (6 bases). Between the trimmed V and J ends, which lost 0 bases and 12 bases, there was a span of 12 bases. Germline CDR1 is SGHAT and CDR2 is FQNNGV. The CDR3 has 13 residues. CDR3 amino acids: CASSLEGGTRQFF. The CDR3 nucleotides read TGTGCCAGCAGCTTAGAAGGCGGGACCCGGCAGTTCTTC.

This rearrangement joins TRBV23-1 to TRBJ2-7, with D tentatively TRBD2 (6 bases). TRBV23-1 has ORF status, its function being uncertain. The CDR3 runs 16 residues. V was clipped by 6 bases and J by 0 bases, with 18 bases between them. The CDR3 nucleotides read TGCGCCAGCAGCCTATCCTGGGCGGGGAGCTCCTACGAGCAGTACTTC. Its protein is CASSLSWAGSSYEQYF.

V is TRBV11-2 and J is TRBJ2-1; possible D gene TRBD2, 5 bases. CDR1 is SGHAT and CDR2 is FQNNGV in the germline V gene. The CDR3 covers 15 residues. With 1 base removed from V and 5 bases from J, the gap between germline ends came to 12 bases. The CDR3 region has the DNA TGTGCCAGCAGCTTAGGTCCGGGGTATCACAATGAGCAGTTCTTC. Translated: CASSLGPGYHNEQFF.

This chain connects TRBV3-1 (or the pseudogene TRBV3-2) to TRBJ2-7; D may be TRBD2 (7 bases). CDR1 is LGHDT and CDR2 is YNNKEL in the germline V gene (reference sequence). This CDR3 contains 14 residues. Trimming cost V 1 base and J 3 bases, with 10 bases left between them. The DNA of the CDR3 is TGTGCCAGCAGCCAAGGGGGGGGCCTCTACGAGCAGTACTTC. Translated: CASSQGGGLYEQYF.

V is TRBV30 and J is TRBJ2-5; 10 positions match TRBD2. This CDR3 is built from 16 residues. Losses at the gene ends were 2 bases for V and 1 base for J; bases not matched to a gene: 7. The germline gives CDR1 GTSNPN, CDR2 SVGIG (reference sequence). CDR3 bases: TGTGCCTGGAGTCCAAAGCGGGGGGGTGGCCAAGAGACCCAGTACTTC. It specifies CAWSPKRGGGQETQYF.

The chain joins TRBV30 to TRBJ2-3; 8 bases map to TRBD1. The CDR3 consists of 15 residues. J lost 0 bases, V lost 4 bases, and 6 bases had no gene match. Germline CDR1 and CDR2: GTSNPN and SVGIG (reference sequence). The CDR3 here is CAWNQDRVSTDTQYF. The DNA for the CDR3 is TGTGCCTGGAACCAGGACAGGGTGAGCACAGATACGCAGTATTTT.

The chain has TRBV30 and TRBJ1-1; 8 bases align to TRBD1. The V gene end was trimmed by 2 bases and the J gene end by 2 bases; junction bases not matched to a gene: 10. The germline V gene encodes CDR1 GTSNPN and CDR2 SVGIG (reference sequence). CDR3 size: 16 residues. Written as DNA, the CDR3 is TGTGCCTGGAGTATCGGGACAGGTGGGGGAAACACTGAAGCTTTCTTT. Translation gives CAWSIGTGGGNTEAFF. Looking up the rest from reference TRBV30 and TRBJ1-1 gives the full variable domain: SQTIHQWPATLVQPVGSPLSLECTVEGTSNPNLYWYRQAAGRGLQLLFYSVGIGQISSEVPQNLSASRPQDRQFILSSKKLLLSDSGFYLCAWSIGTGGGNTEAFFGQGTRLTVV.

This chain links TRBV30 with TRBJ2-1, with TRBD1 identical over 9 bases. Germline assignment: CDR1 GTSNPN and CDR2 SVGIG (reference sequence). The CDR3 has 13 residues. V shed 2 bases, J shed 5 bases, and the junction held 1 base outside the gene matches. As DNA, the CDR3 is TGTGCCTGGAGTAGGGACAGGGACAATGAGCAGTTCTTC. This sequence encodes CAWSRDRDNEQFF.

Only one count was recorded for this clone. The chain employs TRBV10-3 and TRBJ2-5; D might be TRBD1 (7 bases). Looked up from germline, CDR1 is ENHRY and CDR2 is SYGVKD. The ends were cut back, 5 bases at V and 5 bases at J, with 12 bases in the middle. The CDR3 sequence is 13 residues long. The CDR3, as DNA: TGTGCCATCAGTCGTGCAGGGGGGGAGACCCAGTACTTC. Translated: CAISRAGGETQYF.

The chain joins TRBV25-1 to TRBJ1-1, with D hard to call. The germline V gene has CDR1 MGHDK and CDR2 SYGVNS. Trimming pared 6 bases from V and 3 bases from J, leaving 17 bases between. There are 15 residues in the CDR3. The CDR3 DNA reads TGTGCCAGCAGCGCAATAGATGATGTTGACACTGAAGCTTTCTTT. Its translation is CASSAIDDVDTEAFF. Filled out from reference TRBV25-1 and TRBJ1-1, the complete variable domain reads EADIYQTPRYLVIGTGKKITLECSQTMGHDKMYWYQQDPGMELHLIHYSYGVNSTEKGDLSSESTVSRIRTEHFPLTLESARPSHTSQYLCASSAIDDVDTEAFFGQGTRLTVV.

The gene calls are TRBV7-2 and TRBJ2-7, with D unclear. With 1 base removed from V and 1 base from J, the gap between germline ends came to 8 bases. The CDR3 sequence is 14 residues long. Germline-derived CDR1 and CDR2 are SGHTA and FQGNSA. CDR3 in DNA: TGTGCCAGCAGCTTAGTCCCGGAGTCCTACGAGCAGTACTTC. This sequence encodes CASSLVPESYEQYF.

V is TRBV5-6 and J is TRBJ2-2; possibly TRBD1 for D (5 bases). Deletions cut 0 bases from V and 1 base from J, with 19 bases between. The CDR3 length is 19 residues. CDR1 and CDR2 (germline): SGHDT, YYEEEE. CDR3 in amino acids: CASSLDGRERKKNTGELFF. The DNA for the CDR3 is TGTGCCAGCAGCTTGGACGGCAGGGAAAGGAAAAAGAACACCGGGGAGCTGTTTTTT.

The rearrangement uses TRBV5-8 and TRBJ2-3; D not certain. Germline CDR1 and CDR2: SGHTS and YDEGEE. CDR3 size: 15 residues. Trimming left V 4 bases short and J 0 bases short, with 12 bases between. CDR3 sequence (DNA): TGTGCCAGCAGCCATGACAACCCTAGCACAGATACGCAGTATTTT. Translation: CASSHDNPSTDTQYF. Filled out from reference TRBV5-8 and TRBJ2-3, the complete variable domain reads EAGVTQSPTHLIKTRGQQATLRCSPISGHTSVYWYQQALGLGLQFLLWYDEGEERNRGNFPPRFSGRQFPNYSSELNVNALELEDSALYLCASSHDNPSTDTQYFGPGTRLTVL.